Below, 24 T cell receptor beta chains from the same sample are listed, as sequenced in a study of CD8+CD57+ T cells in acquired aplastic anemia (dated by TCRdb to 2017 to 2018). The patients picked for sequencing were ones in whom flow cytometry had shown an expansion of CD8+CD57+ cells. The instrument given in TCRdb is Illumina HiSeq 2000. Genomic DNA served as template for TCR beta VDJ combination and CDR3 sequence profiling. Using fastp trimming at Q25 and MiXCR clonotype assembly, TCRdb reanalyzed the public sequencing data and kept in-frame beta chains. Every entry covers one CDR3 protein and lists the most common genes and DNA from its rows. This sample is represented by about 470,000 distinct CDR3 sequences; under 40% of them were singletons. The leading ten clones occupy under 0.95% of the sample. Specimen: sorted CD4+, CD8+, or CD8+CD57+ T cells (not recorded which) from PBMCs. All receptors derive from a human donor with aplastic anemia.

This chain joins TRBV2 and TRBJ2-7; either TRBD1 or TRBD2 may supply D (5 bases each). V was pared by 6 bases and J by 3 bases, with 15 bases between. CDR1 and CDR2 (germline): SNHLY, FYNNEI. This CDR3 has 14 amino acids. Written as DNA, the CDR3 is TGTGCCAGCAGACCTAAGGGACGGTTCTACGAGCAGTACTTC. Its protein is CASRPKGRFYEQYF. Together with reference TRBV2 and TRBJ2-7, the CDR3 gives the full variable domain: EPEVTQTPSHQVTQMGQEVILRCVPISNHLYFYWYRQILGQKVEFLVSFYNNEISEKSEIFDDQFSVERPDGSNFTLKIRSTKLEDSAMYFCASRPKGRFYEQYFGPGTRLTVT.

This clonotype has a count of ten or more. The CDR3 here is CASSTEGKQYF. The CDR3 DNA reads as TGCGCCAGCAGCACGGAAGGAAAGCAGTACTTC. The genes are TRBV5-1 and TRBJ2-7, with D uncertain. CDR1 and CDR2 (germline): SGHRS, YFSETQ. The CDR3 consists of 11 residues. Trimming pared 4 bases from V and 8 bases from J, leaving 10 bases between.

This clonotype occurred many times. The chain joins TRBV20-1 to TRBJ1-2; D unresolved. Deletions cut 1 base from V and 4 bases from J, with 19 bases between. The CDR3 is made up of 16 amino acids. CDR1 is DFQATT and CDR2 is SNEGSKA in the germline V gene (reference sequence). CDR3 bases: TGCAGTGCTAGAGCTGACACCGAGACAAGAGCCTATGGCTACACCTTC. Translation: CSARADTETRAYGYTF.

This clonotype appeared a few times. V usage is TRBV2 and J usage is TRBJ1-6; the D is unclear. V was cut by 4 bases and J by 12 bases, with 4 bases left in between. The CDR3 consists of 10 residues. CDR1 is SNHLY and CDR2 is FYNNEI in the germline V gene. The CDR3 protein is CASSGLPLHF. The CDR3 bases are TGTGCCAGCAGTGGCCTACCCCTCCACTTT.

The chain uses TRBV9 and TRBJ2-3; D is undetermined. Per the germline V gene, CDR1 is SGDLS and CDR2 is YYNGEE. V shed 0 bases and J shed 8 bases, with 10 bases lying between them. The CDR3 loop spans 13 amino acids. CDR3 DNA sequence: TGTGCCAGCAGCGTAGGGACGACCGGTACGCAGTATTTT. It translates to CASSVGTTGTQYF.

This chain joins TRBV29-1 and TRBJ1-6; 9 bases match TRBD1. The CDR3 totals 12 residues. CDR1 and CDR2 (germline): SQVTM, ANQGSEA. This chain's CDR3 is CSAGTGLSPLHF. CDR3 coding DNA: TGCAGTGCCGGGACAGGGCTTTCACCCCTCCACTTT.

This clonotype has at least ten counts. The chain couples TRBV7-2 to TRBJ2-7, with a possible D match to TRBD1 (5 bases). Germline V lookup: CDR1 SGHTA, CDR2 FQGNSA. The ends were cut back, 3 bases at V and 3 bases at J, with 15 bases in the middle. The CDR3 length is 15 residues. CDR3 loop: CASSFFGRRDYEQYF. The CDR3 bases are TGTGCCAGCAGCTTCTTTGGTCGCAGGGACTACGAGCAGTACTTC.

This clonotype occurred many times. The V call is TRBV10-3, the J call TRBJ1-6, with 8 bases that match TRBD1. The V and J ends lost 6 bases and 9 bases, in that order; junction bases with no gene match: 10. Germline V gene sequence: CDR1 ENHRY, CDR2 SYGVKD. This CDR3 has 15 residues. The CDR3 coding sequence is TGTGCCATCAGAGCCGGGACAGGCGACGGTTCACCCCTCCACTTT. Encoded protein: CAIRAGTGDGSPLHF.

In the case of this clonotype: The conserved closing phenylalanine or tryptophan is absent in this CDR3, likely reflecting a read error. The V call is TRBV7-2, the J call TRBJ1-5, with TRBD1 identical over 9 bases. Germline loops: CDR1 SGHTA, CDR2 FQGNSA. V was clipped by 5 bases and J by 8 bases; unmatched bases: 7. CDR3 length: 14 amino acids. The CDR3 here is CASSQTGGMEPQHV. CDR3 bases: TGTGCCAGCAGCCAGACAGGGGGAATGGAGCCCCAGCATGTT.

The CDR3 sequence is CSVRTGGSSGNTIYF. The CDR3 DNA is TGCAGCGTTCGGACAGGGGGCTCCTCTGGAAACACCATATATTTT. The gene calls are TRBV29-1 and TRBJ1-3, with 11 bases matching TRBD1. The germline CDR1 and CDR2 sequences are SQVTM and ANQGSEA. The ends lost 5 bases at V and 0 bases at J; junction bases unmatched: 3. The CDR3 consists of 15 residues.

There are a few counts of this clonotype. The chain couples TRBV24-1 to TRBJ2-3; 13 nucleotides line up with TRBD2. Germline-derived CDR1 and CDR2 are KGHDR and SFDVKD. With V trimmed by 9 bases and J by 3 bases, 8 bases remained unmatched. There are 16 residues in the CDR3. CDR3 coding DNA: TGTGCCACCGCGTCGACTAGCGGGGGGAAGACAGATACGCAGTATTTT. Amino acid sequence: CATASTSGGKTDTQYF.

V gene TRBV12-3 or TRBV12-4 combines with J gene TRBJ1-5; D might be TRBD1 (5 bases). This CDR3 has 16 residues. The V and J ends lost 4 bases and 0 bases respectively, with 13 bases between them. The CDR3 reads CASSSGPTYSNQPQHF. The CDR3 nucleotides read TGTGCCAGCAGTTCGGGGCCGACATATAGCAATCAGCCCCAGCATTTT.

This clonotype was recorded many times. The V and J genes are TRBV25-1 and TRBJ1-6; the D is unclear. From germline, CDR1 is MGHDK and CDR2 SYGVNS. V lost 3 bases to trimming and J lost 9 bases, with 15 bases between them. This CDR3 has 15 residues. The CDR3 nucleotides are TGTGCCAGCAGTGAGTTGTGGCAGCGCGGTTCACCCCTCCACTTT. It specifies CASSELWQRGSPLHF.

The chain employs TRBV11-2 and TRBJ2-3; D might be TRBD1 or TRBD2, each matching 5 bases. The CDR3 totals 16 residues. Germline V gene lookup returns CDR1 SGHAT and CDR2 FQNNGV. V was shortened by 5 bases and J by 9 bases, with 24 bases between the two germline ends. The DNA for the CDR3 is TGTGCCAGCAGCGCGAGATGGATACGGGGAGAGGGGACGCAGTATTTT. It codes for CASSARWIRGEGTQYF.

V usage is TRBV29-1 and J usage is TRBJ2-5, with a tentative D call TRBD1 (5 bases). Germline CDR1 SQVTM, CDR2 ANQGSEA. V shed 7 bases and J shed 7 bases, with 19 bases lying between them. The CDR3 is 13 residues long. The DNA for the CDR3 is TGCAGCGCCACCGCAGGGATTAGAGGGACCCAGTACTTC. This translates into CSATAGIRGTQYF.

Here the CDR3 DNA reads TGTGCCATCAGGGGACAGGGGGAAAACACCGGGGAGCTGTTTTTT. This gives the protein CAIRGQGENTGELFF. This chain joins TRBV10-3 and TRBJ2-2; 11 bases map to TRBD1. V shed 6 bases and J 2 bases; nucleotides not matched to a gene: 2. The CDR3 covers 15 residues. In germline, CDR1 is ENHRY, CDR2 SYGVKD.

A few counts support this clonotype. This chain joins TRBV30 and TRBJ1-2; D is possibly TRBD1 (5 bases). This CDR3 has 12 amino acids. Per germline, CDR1 GTSNPN and CDR2 SVGIG (reference sequence). Trimming took off 0 bases at V and 8 bases at J, with 10 bases between the two ends. This chain's CDR3 is CAWSVGTGGYTF. In nucleotides, the CDR3 is TGTGCCTGGAGTGTAGGGACGGGGGGCTACACCTTC.

The chain has TRBV7-2 and TRBJ1-3, with unresolved D. Germline V gene lookup returns CDR1 SGHTA and CDR2 FQGNSA. V lost 1 base to trimming and J lost 0 bases, with 4 bases between them. The CDR3 extends over 14 amino acids. The CDR3 region is CASSLGHSGNTIYF. Here the CDR3 DNA reads TGTGCCAGCAGCTTAGGACACTCTGGAAACACCATATATTTT.

This clonotype showed up many times. V gene TRBV7-9 combines with J gene TRBJ2-5; D ambiguous. V lost 5 bases to trimming and J lost 1 base, with 8 bases between them. The CDR3 extends over 13 amino acids. Looked up from germline, CDR1 is SEHNR and CDR2 is FQNEAQ (reference sequence). Here the CDR3 DNA reads TGTGCCAGCAGCCTCCGGCCCCAAGAGACCCAGTACTTC. It codes for CASSLRPQETQYF. Variable domain in full (rest from reference TRBV7-9 and TRBJ2-5): DTGVSQNPRHKITKRGQNVTFRCDPISEHNRLYWYRQTLGQGPEFLTYFQNEAQLEKSRLLSDRFSAERPKGSFSTLEIQRTEQGDSAMYLCASSLRPQETQYFGPGTRLLVL.

This clonotype occurred a few times. This rearrangement joins TRBV7-9 to TRBJ2-7; possibly TRBD1 or TRBD2 for D (5 bases each). Trimming stripped 5 bases from V and 4 bases from J, with 12 bases between. The germline CDR1 and CDR2 sequences are SEHNR and FQNEAQ (reference sequence). The CDR3 spans 13 residues. The CDR3 DNA reads as TGTGCCAGCAGCCGCCGGGACGTTTACGAGCAGTACTTC. It specifies CASSRRDVYEQYF.

The chain joins TRBV30 to TRBJ1-6; D is uncertain. Germline V CDR1 and CDR2: GTSNPN, SVGIG (reference sequence). V lost 4 bases to trimming and J lost 7 bases, with 11 bases between them. This CDR3 comprises 13 residues. The CDR3 bases are TGTGCCTGGAAAACGGAGGCAAATTCACCCCTCCACTTT. It codes for CAWKTEANSPLHF. Based on the CDR3 plus reference TRBV30 and TRBJ1-6, the full variable domain is SQTIHQWPATLVQPVGSPLSLECTVEGTSNPNLYWYRQAAGRGLQLLFYSVGIGQISSEVPQNLSASRPQDRQFILSSKKLLLSDSGFYLCAWKTEANSPLHFGNGTRLTVT.

This chain uses TRBV10-3 with TRBJ1-6, with TRBD1 as a possible D gene (6 bases). There are 14 residues in the CDR3. Trimming took 10 bases from V and 8 from J, leaving 18 bases between them. The germline gives CDR1 ENHRY, CDR2 SYGVKD. The CDR3 DNA is TGTGCCACCTCGGGGGCCGGGGTGGATTCACCCCTCCACTTT. Its translation is CATSGAGVDSPLHF.

V gene TRBV29-1 combines with J gene TRBJ1-2, with a weak D call TRBD1 (6 bases). This CDR3 comprises 12 residues. V was shortened by 8 bases and J by 6 bases, with 16 bases between the two germline ends. Per the germline V gene, CDR1 is SQVTM and CDR2 is ANQGSEA. Written as DNA, the CDR3 is TGCAGCAGGACAGAGAACGTAAATGGCTACACCTTC. The encoded protein is CSRTENVNGYTF. The full variable domain, its missing parts supplied by reference TRBV29-1 and TRBJ1-2, is SAVISQKPSRDICQRGTSLTIQCQVDSQVTMMFWYRQQPGQSLTLIATANQGSEATYESGFVIDKFPISRPNLTFSTLTVSNMSPEDSSIYLCSRTENVNGYTFGSGTRLTVV.

This clonotype was counted a few times. CDR3 loop: CASSWGSAFSGNTIYF. The DNA for the CDR3 is TGTGCCAGCAGTTGGGGCAGCGCCTTCTCTGGAAACACCATATATTTT. The genes are TRBV7-3 and TRBJ1-3; D may be TRBD1 (5 bases). The CDR3 is made up of 16 amino acids. Germline values: CDR1 SGHTA, CDR2 FQGTGA. V lost 6 bases, J lost 0 bases, and 15 bases lay in between.